This entry lists 3 T cell receptor beta chains sequenced from one sample in a study of CD8+CD57+ T cells in acquired aplastic anemia listed by TCRdb under 2018. Sequencing instrument: Illumina HiSeq 2000. Profiling of TCR beta VDJ combinations and CDR3 sequences used genomic DNA as the template. TCRdb trimmed the raw reads at Q25, called clones with MiXCR and kept productive beta chains. Entries that share a CDR3 protein sequence are merged under the most common genes and DNA. This sample gives some 190,000 distinct CDR3 sequences in total; less than 70% of them show up just once. Clones ranked in the top ten supply approximately 16% of the sample. Sample: sorted CD4+, CD8+, or CD8+CD57+ T cells (not recorded which) from PBMCs. These receptors were taken from a human donor in good health, serving as a control.

This clonotype was seen ten or more times. This sequence joins TRBV3-1 and TRBJ2-1; D call uncertain. Trimming took off 1 base at V and 10 bases at J, with 5 bases between the two ends. This CDR3 comprises 11 residues. Germline assignment: CDR1 LGHDT and CDR2 YNNKEL (reference sequence). The CDR3 here is CASSQAVEQFF. For the CDR3, the DNA is TGTGCCAGCAGCCAAGCGGTAGAGCAGTTCTTC.

This clonotype has a count of ten or more. V usage is TRBV20-1 and J usage is TRBJ1-2, with D tentatively TRBD1 (5 bases). This CDR3 region has 13 residues. V gave up 3 bases and J gave up 7 bases, with 15 bases separating them. CDR1 is DFQATT, CDR2 SNEGSKA, per germline (reference sequence). For the CDR3, the DNA is TGCAGTGCTAGGCAAGGGGCTTCCGTTGGCTACACCTTC. Translating it yields CSARQGASVGYTF.

V and J are TRBV10-3 and TRBJ2-7; D is perhaps TRBD2 (5 bases). The V gene's germline CDR1 is ENHRY and CDR2 SYGVKD. V was cut by 0 bases and J by 2 bases, with 8 bases left in between. The CDR3 spans 14 residues. Written as DNA, the CDR3 is TGTGCCATCAGTGAGTCAACAGCGGCCTACGAGCAGTACTTC. Its translation: CAISESTAAYEQYF.